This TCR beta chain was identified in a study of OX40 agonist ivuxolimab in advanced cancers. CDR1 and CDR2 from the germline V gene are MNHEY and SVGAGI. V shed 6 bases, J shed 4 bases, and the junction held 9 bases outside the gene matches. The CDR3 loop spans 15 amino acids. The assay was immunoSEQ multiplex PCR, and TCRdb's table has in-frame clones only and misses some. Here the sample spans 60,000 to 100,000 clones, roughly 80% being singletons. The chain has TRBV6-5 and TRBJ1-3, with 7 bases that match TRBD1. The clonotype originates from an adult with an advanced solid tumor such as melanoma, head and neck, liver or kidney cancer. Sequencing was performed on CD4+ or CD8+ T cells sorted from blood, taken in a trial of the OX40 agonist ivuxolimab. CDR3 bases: TGTGCCAGCAGCCTCCAGGGGGGGGCGGGAAACACCATATATTTT. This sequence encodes CASSLQGGAGNTIYF.